The 9 T cell receptor beta chains presented below share a single source sample, sequenced in a study of vaccination and CD4 T cells after COVID-19. Specified treatment: roughly 11-day PBMC culture with coronavirus spike peptide pools or control peptides (ViraFEST assay). Cultured CD4+ T cells had their DNA profiled by the Oncomine TCR Beta short-read assay. TCRdb re-analysed the PCR reads in MiXCR, keeping a single row per CDR3 protein. The sample consists of fewer than 9,000 distinct CDR3 sequences, around 72% of them appearing once. No antigens are known for them. The sample comprised CD4+ T cells from blood, cultured in vitro. The source is a human donor who had recovered from COVID-19.

J is TRBJ1-1 and V is TRBV20-1; D unclear. The CDR3 loop spans 14 amino acids. The V end was cut by 0 bases, the J end by 5 bases, with 13 bases between. The germline gives CDR1 DFQATT, CDR2 SNEGSKA (reference sequence). The CDR3 DNA follows: TGCAGTGCTAGAGATCCTGGGATTCGGACTGAAGCTTTCTTT. Protein product: CSARDPGIRTEAFF.

In this sample, this clonotype turned up once. V and J are TRBV18 and TRBJ1-1, with D possibly TRBD1 on 5 matching bases. Germline CDR1 is KGHSH and CDR2 is LQKENI. Trimming took 0 bases from V and 4 from J, leaving 9 bases between them. CDR3 length equals 14 residues. CDR3 coding DNA: TGTGCCAGCTCACCACCGGGGAGGGGCACTGAAGCTTTCTTT. It encodes CASSPPGRGTEAFF.

This clonotype appeared a few times. The V call is TRBV20-1, the J call TRBJ2-1, with D possibly being TRBD1 or TRBD2 (5 bases each). Germline values: CDR1 DFQATT, CDR2 SNEGSKA (reference sequence). Trimming took 6 bases from V and 0 from J, leaving 24 bases between them. There are 18 residues in the CDR3. The CDR3 loop is CSAIGAFQRHYSYNEQFF. The CDR3 DNA is TGCAGTGCCATCGGGGCATTCCAGCGGCACTACTCCTACAATGAGCAGTTCTTC.

CDR3 amino acids: CASSQTMDREAFF. Here the CDR3 DNA reads TGTGCCAGCAGTCAAACTATGGACAGGGAAGCTTTCTTT. This chain uses TRBV6-1 with TRBJ1-1; 7 bases align to TRBD1. J was trimmed by 8 bases and V by 5 bases; bases with no gene match: 8. The CDR3 sequence is 13 residues long. In germline, CDR1 is MNHNS, CDR2 SASEGT.

The chain combines TRBV27 with TRBJ2-2, with D perhaps TRBD1 (6 bases). V shed 7 bases and J shed 3 bases, with 9 bases lying between them. Germline loops: CDR1 MNHEY, CDR2 SMNVEV (reference sequence). This CDR3 contains 13 residues. The CDR3 reads CASTGTHTGELFF. CDR3 DNA sequence: TGTGCCAGCACCGGGACACACACCGGGGAGCTGTTTTTT.

This clonotype has a single count. The chain uses TRBV28 and TRBJ2-5; the D is unclear. CDR3 length: 13 amino acids. The germline gives CDR1 MDHEN, CDR2 SYDVKM. Trimming removed 3 bases from V and 5 bases from J, with 10 bases in between. CDR3 DNA sequence: TGTGCCAGCAGTTTTCCTACCGGGGAGACCCAGTACTTC. Protein sequence: CASSFPTGETQYF.

V is TRBV12-5 and J is TRBJ2-7, with 7 bases aligning to TRBD1. V was clipped by 6 bases and J by 6 bases; unmatched bases: 2. This CDR3 has 11 residues. Germline V gene data show CDR1 as LGHNT and CDR2 as FRNRAP. The CDR3 sequence: CASGHRGEQYF. For the CDR3, the DNA is TGTGCTAGTGGCCACAGGGGCGAGCAGTACTTC.

This clonotype occurred a few times. The V gene is TRBV2, the J gene TRBJ2-5; possibly TRBD1 or TRBD2 for D (5 bases each). Trimming removed 6 bases from V and 1 base from J, with 12 bases in between. Germline CDR1 SNHLY, CDR2 FYNNEI. There are 14 residues in the CDR3. The chain's CDR3 is CASSRSGTQETQYF. CDR3 bases: TGTGCCAGCAGCCGCTCCGGGACCCAAGAGACCCAGTACTTC.

This sequence joins TRBV4-1 and TRBJ2-5; D ambiguous. V was shortened by 3 bases and J by 4 bases, with 9 bases between the two germline ends. Per the germline V gene, CDR1 is MGHRA and CDR2 is YSYEKL. The CDR3 spans 13 residues. Written as DNA, the CDR3 is TGCGCCAGCAGCCAGCCACGAGGAGAGACCCAGTACTTC. As protein: CASSQPRGETQYF.